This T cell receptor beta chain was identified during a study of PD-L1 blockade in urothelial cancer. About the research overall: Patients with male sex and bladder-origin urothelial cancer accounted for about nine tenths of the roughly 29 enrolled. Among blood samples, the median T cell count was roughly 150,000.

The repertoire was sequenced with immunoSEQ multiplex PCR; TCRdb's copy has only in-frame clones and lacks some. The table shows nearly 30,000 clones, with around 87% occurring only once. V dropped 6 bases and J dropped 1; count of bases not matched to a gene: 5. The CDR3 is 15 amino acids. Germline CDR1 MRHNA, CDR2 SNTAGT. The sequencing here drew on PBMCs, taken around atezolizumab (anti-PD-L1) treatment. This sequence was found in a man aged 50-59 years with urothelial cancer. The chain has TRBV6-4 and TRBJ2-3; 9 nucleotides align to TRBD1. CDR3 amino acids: CASSVGQGGTDTQYF. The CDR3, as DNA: TGTGCCAGCAGCGTGGGACAGGGAGGCACAGATACGCAGTATTTT.